The 14 T cell receptor beta chains below all came from one sample that was sequenced in a study of blood T cell repertoires in COVID-19 (dated by TCRdb to 2018 to 2021). The protocol used for the library was the immunoSEQ multiplex PCR assay. Entries here come from immuneACCESS through TCRdb and include only in-frame sequences with V and J called. Some clones fail to appear in such tables; in the studies checked, an unresolved V gene covers under half of the shortfall, and the cause of the remainder is unknown. The sample yields some 100,000 clones; around 92% were counted once. The top ten constitute 5.7% of the sample. The sample comprised peripheral blood. All receptors come from a man in his fifties or sixties with active COVID-19.

V and J are TRBV28 and TRBJ1-2; D uncertain. CDR3 size: 13 residues. The germline V and J ends were trimmed by 6 bases and 4 bases, with 12 bases remaining between them. Germline V lookup: CDR1 MDHEN, CDR2 SYDVKM. In DNA form, the CDR3 reads TGTGCCAGCAGCACTAGTGGGGTCTATGGCTACACCTTC. Its translation: CASSTSGVYGYTF.

The V call is TRBV5-6, the J call TRBJ2-6; 9 bases agree with TRBD1. Germline V gene data show CDR1 as SGHDT and CDR2 as YYEEEE. Trimming removed 4 bases from V and 0 bases from J; junction bases left unmatched: 8. The CDR3 covers 18 residues. The CDR3 coding sequence is TGTGCCAGCAGCGTAATGGGGACAGGGCCCTCTGGGGCCAACGTCCTGACTTTC. It specifies CASSVMGTGPSGANVLTF. Based on the CDR3 plus reference TRBV5-6 and TRBJ2-6, the full variable domain is DAGVTQSPTHLIKTRGQQVTLRCSPKSGHDTVSWYQQALGQGPQFIFQYYEEEERQRGNFPDRFSGHQFPNYSSELNVNALLLGDSALYLCASSVMGTGPSGANVLTFGAGSRLTVL.

V gene TRBV9 combines with J gene TRBJ1-2, with a tentative D call TRBD1 (5 bases). CDR3 length: 16 residues. The germline V and J ends were trimmed by 4 bases and 4 bases, with 20 bases remaining between them. The germline CDR1 and CDR2 sequences are SGDLS and YYNGEE. This CDR3 reads CASSNIITGDLYGYTF. The CDR3 nucleotides are TGTGCCAGCAGCAACATCATAACAGGAGACCTCTATGGCTACACCTTC.

The rearrangement links TRBV7-9 to TRBJ1-4; 10 nucleotides match TRBD1. Germline V lookup: CDR1 SEHNR, CDR2 FQNEAQ (reference sequence). J gave up 6 bases and V 5 bases, and 3 bases lay outside the gene matches. The CDR3 sequence is 14 residues long. The CDR3: CASSRGQGDEKLFF. In DNA form, the CDR3 reads TGTGCCAGCAGCCGAGGACAGGGGGATGAAAAACTGTTTTTT.

The genes are TRBV7-9 and TRBJ2-1; D is possibly TRBD1 (6 bases). V was trimmed by 7 bases and J by 5 bases, leaving 18 bases between them. The CDR3 is 15 amino acids. Germline V CDR1 and CDR2: SEHNR, FQNEAQ (reference sequence). The CDR3 sequence is CASTRARGLNNEQFF. Written as DNA, the CDR3 is TGTGCCAGCACCCGGGCCAGGGGCCTAAACAATGAGCAGTTCTTC.

The V and J genes are TRBV6-5 and TRBJ1-5; no definite D call. CDR1 MNHEY and CDR2 SVGAGI come from the germline V gene. Deletions cut 6 bases from V and 3 bases from J, with 9 bases between. CDR3 length: 13 amino acids. The CDR3 sequence is CASSQHFNQPQHF. DNA of the CDR3: TGTGCCAGCAGCCAACATTTCAATCAGCCCCAGCATTTT.

This chain joins TRBV12-3 or TRBV12-4 and TRBJ2-7, with 9 nucleotides matching TRBD1. This CDR3 has 13 amino acids. V lost 7 bases, J lost 5 bases, and 6 bases stayed unmatched. The DNA of the CDR3 is TGTGCCAGCAAGGGACAGGGAACGAACGAGCAGTACTTC. As protein: CASKGQGTNEQYF.

This rearrangement joins TRBV7-9 to TRBJ1-2; D gene ambiguous. V lost 5 bases, J lost 6 bases, and 10 bases lay in between. This CDR3 has 12 amino acids. Germline assignment: CDR1 SEHNR and CDR2 FQNEAQ (reference sequence). CDR3 bases: TGTGCCAGCAGCCAAGGCGGGGATGGCTACACCTTC. This translates into CASSQGGDGYTF.

This rearrangement joins TRBV19 to TRBJ2-2; TRBD1 is a possible D gene (6 bases). Germline-derived CDR1 and CDR2 are LNHDA and SQIVND (reference sequence). This CDR3 has 16 residues. V lost 0 bases and J lost 7, with 15 bases in between. This CDR3 is CASSIDPQGAGGELFF. The CDR3 DNA reads as TGTGCCAGTAGTATAGATCCACAGGGCGCCGGCGGGGAGCTGTTTTTT.

The chain is built from TRBV9 and TRBJ1-5; 7 bases map to TRBD1. This CDR3 is built from 14 residues. In germline, CDR1 is SGDLS, CDR2 YYNGEE. Trimming at V came to 2 bases and at J to 4 bases, leaving 3 bases not matched to a gene. Here the CDR3 DNA reads TGTGCCAGCAGCGTGGGGACAGAGAATCAGCCCCAGCATTTT. The encoded protein is CASSVGTENQPQHF.

The chain recombines TRBV11-3 with TRBJ2-4; tentative D call: TRBD2 (5 bases). V was trimmed by 5 bases and J by 0 bases, leaving 5 bases between them. The CDR3 spans 13 residues. Germline V gene sequence: CDR1 SGHNT, CDR2 YENEEA. In DNA, the CDR3 is TGTGCCAGCAGCCGGGGAGCCAAAAACATTCAGTACTTC. It encodes CASSRGAKNIQYF.

The chain carries TRBV28 and TRBJ2-1; 10 bases are shared with TRBD2. With 8 bases clipped from V and 7 bases from J, the junction kept 5 bases outside the gene matches. The germline gives CDR1 MDHEN, CDR2 SYDVKM. This CDR3 spans 13 amino acids. CDR3 sequence reads: CASGTSVWNEQFF. The CDR3 DNA sequence: TGTGCCAGCGGGACTAGCGTGTGGAATGAGCAGTTCTTC.

V usage is TRBV2 and J usage is TRBJ1-2, with 9 nucleotides matching TRBD1. The CDR3 totals 15 residues. Germline assignment: CDR1 SNHLY and CDR2 FYNNEI. Losses at the gene ends were 6 bases for V and 5 bases for J; bases not matched to a gene: 10. CDR3 amino acids: CASSVQGAEGYGYTF. The CDR3 DNA sequence: TGTGCCAGCAGCGTACAGGGGGCAGAAGGGTATGGCTACACCTTC.

The V gene is TRBV29-1, the J gene TRBJ2-1, with TRBD2 matching over 11 bases. The V segment lost 6 bases and the J segment 2 bases; nucleotides outside the gene matches: 3. Germline V gene sequence: CDR1 SQVTM, CDR2 ANQGSEA. CDR3 length: 14 residues. CDR3: CSVLAGGPYNEQFF. In nucleotides, the CDR3 is TGCAGCGTGCTAGCGGGAGGTCCCTACAATGAGCAGTTCTTC.